The rows below give T cell receptor beta chains drawn from one sample of a study of blood T cell repertoires in COVID-19. The table came from immunoSEQ multiplex PCR; TCRdb's copy has only in-frame clones and leaves some out. This table holds a few hundred thousand clones, about 88% found once. Material for sequencing was peripheral blood. The source of these receptors is a man aged 50-59 years with COVID-19, enrolled during active disease. CDR3s include the opening cysteine and the closing phenylalanine or tryptophan. The D gene is left open where the match is weak. Not every row has a clone size; where given, it reads once, few, many or a size class.

>TRBV15|TRBJ2-5|-|TRBD2
TGTGCCACCAGCAGAGATCCCCCCTCTAGCGGGATGTACCAAGAGACCCAGTACTTC
CATSRDPPSSGMYQETQYF
>TRBV6-2/TRBV6-3|TRBJ1-5|-|-
TGTGCCAGCAGTTTCCTCAGGGTAGGGTTGAGTCAGCCCCAGCATTTT
CASSFLRVGLSQPQHF
>TRBV6-6|TRBJ1-1|few|-
TGTGCCAGCAGGAACTCTCAGGGGAACACTGAAGCTTTCTTT
CASRNSQGNTEAFF
>TRBV6-6|TRBJ2-2|-|TRBD2
TGTGCCAGCAGTTACTCGAGCAGCGGGGGTACCGGGGAGCTGTTTTTT
CASSYSSSGGTGELFF
>TRBV14|TRBJ2-3|-|-
TGTGCCAGCAGCCTGTCGGACCCCGCGGGTACGCAGTATTTT
CASSLSDPAGTQYF
>TRBV30|TRBJ2-7|-|-
TGTGCCTGGAGCGGGAGCTACGAGCAGTACTTC
CAWSGSYEQYF
>TRBV9|TRBJ2-5|-|TRBD1
TGTGCCAGCAGTCAGCCCGGAAGGGGGCGAGAGACCCAGTACTTC
CASSQPGRGRETQYF
>TRBV6-1|TRBJ2-7|-|-
TGTGCCAGCAGTGCGGGGGGGGCAGGGGGTATTTACGAGCAGTACTTC
CASSAGGAGGIYEQYF
>TRBV11-3|TRBJ2-5|-|-
TGTGCCAGCAGCTTAGGTGGCAGGGGAAGCGGAGAGACCCAGTACTTC
CASSLGGRGSGETQYF
>TRBV27|TRBJ2-3|-|-
TGTGCCAGCAGCTCCACGGTGCGGGGCGGGTTCACAGATACGCAGTATTTT
CASSSTVRGGFTDTQYF
>TRBV29-1|TRBJ2-5|-|TRBD2
TGCAGCGTTCTTAAGACTAGCGGGAAGACCCAGTACTTC
CSVLKTSGKTQYF
>TRBV6-2/TRBV6-3|TRBJ1-1|once|-
TGTGCCAGCAGTTTCCGGGGGGCTGGAACTGAAGCTTTCTTT
CASSFRGAGTEAFF
>TRBV11-2|TRBJ1-1|once|-
TGTGCCAGCAGCTTAGAAGCCAGGTTGAACACTGAAGCTTTCTTT
CASSLEARLNTEAFF
>TRBV9|TRBJ2-1|-|TRBD2
TGTGCCAGCAGCGACCGACTAGCGGGGTACAATGAGCAGTTCTTC
CASSDRLAGYNEQFF
>TRBV7-6|TRBJ2-3|-|TRBD2
TGTGCCAGCAGTTTCGATAGCGGGAGTAGTCCCACAGATACGCAGTATTTT
CASSFDSGSSPTDTQYF
>TRBV7-2|TRBJ1-1|-|-
TGTGCCAGCAGCCTTAACCAGGGGTGGGGCACTGAAGCTTTCTTT
CASSLNQGWGTEAFF
>TRBV6-2/TRBV6-3|TRBJ2-3|-|-
TGTGCCAGCAGTTACGCGGGCACAGATACGCAGTATTTT
CASSYAGTDTQYF
>TRBV4-1|TRBJ2-1|-|TRBD2
TGCGCCAGCAGCCAAGTCACTAGCGGGGGGCCCATTGGGAATGAGCAGTTCTTC
CASSQVTSGGPIGNEQFF
>TRBV28|TRBJ2-5|-|TRBD1
TGTGCCAGCAGTTTTCGGGACAGGGTGGAAGAGACCCAGTACTTC
CASSFRDRVEETQYF
>TRBV3-1/TRBV3-2|TRBJ2-5|-|-
TGTGCCAGCAGCCAACGAGACTTGGGGACTTACCGGCAAGAGACCCAGTACTTC
CASSQRDLGTYRQETQYF
>TRBV5-1|TRBJ1-2|-|TRBD1
TGCGCCAGCAGCTCAAGCCGGGACAGGGTATACTCGGGCTACACCTTC
CASSSSRDRVYSGYTF
>TRBV3-1/TRBV3-2|TRBJ2-1|-|-
TGTGCCAGCAGCCAAGATCGGAGCGTAAAATCCTACAATGAGCAGTTCTTC
CASSQDRSVKSYNEQFF
>TRBV10-1|TRBJ2-3|-|-
TGCGCCAGCAGTGGGAGCACGAATACGCAGTATTTT
CASSGSTNTQYF
>TRBV7-2|TRBJ1-2|few|-
TGTGCCAGCAGCTCAGGGTGGGGTTCTTATGGCTACACCTTC
CASSSGWGSYGYTF
>TRBV5-6|TRBJ2-1|-|TRBD2
TGTGCCAGCAGCAGGAGACTAGCGGGAGGGTGGTTTGATGAGCAGTTCTTC
CASSRRLAGGWFDEQFF